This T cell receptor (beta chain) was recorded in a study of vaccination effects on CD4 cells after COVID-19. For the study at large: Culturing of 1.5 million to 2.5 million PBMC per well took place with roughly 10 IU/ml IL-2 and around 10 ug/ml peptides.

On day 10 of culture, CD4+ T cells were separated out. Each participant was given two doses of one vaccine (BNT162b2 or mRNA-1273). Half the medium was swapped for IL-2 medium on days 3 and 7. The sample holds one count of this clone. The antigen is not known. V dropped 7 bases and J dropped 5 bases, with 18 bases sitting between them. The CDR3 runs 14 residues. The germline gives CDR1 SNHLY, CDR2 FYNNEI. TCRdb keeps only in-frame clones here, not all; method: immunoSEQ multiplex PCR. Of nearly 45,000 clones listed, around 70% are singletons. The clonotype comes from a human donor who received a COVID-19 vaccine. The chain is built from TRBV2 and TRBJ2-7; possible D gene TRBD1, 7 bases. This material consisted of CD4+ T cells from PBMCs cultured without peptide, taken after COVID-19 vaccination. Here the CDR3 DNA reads TGTGCCAGCACTCCGGAGGAGGGGGCCAACGAGCAGTACTTC. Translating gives CASTPEEGANEQYF.